The present T cell receptor (beta chain) was sequenced within a study of STAT5B mutations in CD4+ large granular lymphocyte leukemia. Control samples were healthy donors' buffy coats. As concerns this clone: As yet, its antigen is unknown.

The data were produced by immunoSEQ multiplex PCR, yet TCRdb's version contains in-frame clones alone and is incomplete. The sample has about 30,000 clones, roughly 77% seen once. Regarding the study as a whole: No patients shared main leukemic clonotypes, though approximately 26% appeared at low frequency elsewhere. Higher CD4+ than CD8+ T-LGLL clonality might reflect small sample size.

V was pared by 1 base and J by 2 bases, with 18 bases between. This CDR3 contains 17 residues. Germline lookup yields CDR1 SGHDT and CDR2 YYEEEE. The chain joins TRBV5-6 to TRBJ2-5; D uncertain. Sequencing was performed on CD4+ T cells from blood buffy coats. This receptor was obtained from a human donor in good health. CDR3 bases: TGTGCCAGCAGCTTGTCTCTCACAGCAACTGCACAAGAGACCCAGTACTTC. This translates into CASSLSLTATAQETQYF.